This record looks at one TCR beta chain sequence and its context. Its antigen is as yet unknown. TCRdb re-called the 5' RACE reads with MiXCR, one entry per CDR3 protein. The repertoire has tens of thousands of distinct CDR3 sequences, around a quarter of them found once; the top ten carry roughly 27%. Trimming cost V 9 bases and J 0 bases, with 18 bases left between them. The CDR3 has 16 amino acids. Germline lookup yields CDR1 SNHLY and CDR2 FYNNEI. This sample is part of a study of neurological immune-mediated disorders. General observations from the study: TCR-beta repertoires seemed private in all groups, with no expanded CDR3 amino acid sequences shared.

The T cells used for sorted libraries numbered 950,000 to 1,000,000, either CD4+ or CD8+. The sequence came from a man aged 45 to 65 with HTLV-1-associated myelopathy (HAM/TSP). The sequenced sample was CD4+ T cells from blood. The chain couples TRBV2 to TRBJ1-5; a weak D match, TRBD1 (6 bases). CDR3 region: CASQTGLGYSNQPQHF. The CDR3 nucleotides read TGTGCCAGTCAGACAGGTTTGGGATATAGCAATCAGCCCCAGCATTTT.